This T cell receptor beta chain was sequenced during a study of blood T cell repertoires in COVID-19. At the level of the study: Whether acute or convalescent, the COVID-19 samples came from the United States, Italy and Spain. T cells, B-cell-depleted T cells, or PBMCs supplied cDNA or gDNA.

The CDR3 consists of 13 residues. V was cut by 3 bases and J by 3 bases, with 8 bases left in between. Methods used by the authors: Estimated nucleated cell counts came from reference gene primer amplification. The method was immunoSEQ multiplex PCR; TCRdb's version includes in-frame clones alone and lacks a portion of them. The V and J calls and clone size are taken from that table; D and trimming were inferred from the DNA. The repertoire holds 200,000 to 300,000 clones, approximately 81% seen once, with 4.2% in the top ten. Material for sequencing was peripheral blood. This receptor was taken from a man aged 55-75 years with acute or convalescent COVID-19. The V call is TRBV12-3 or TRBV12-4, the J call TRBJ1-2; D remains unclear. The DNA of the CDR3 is TGTGCCAGCAGTTTTACAGATTACTATGGCTACACCTTC. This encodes CASSFTDYYGYTF.